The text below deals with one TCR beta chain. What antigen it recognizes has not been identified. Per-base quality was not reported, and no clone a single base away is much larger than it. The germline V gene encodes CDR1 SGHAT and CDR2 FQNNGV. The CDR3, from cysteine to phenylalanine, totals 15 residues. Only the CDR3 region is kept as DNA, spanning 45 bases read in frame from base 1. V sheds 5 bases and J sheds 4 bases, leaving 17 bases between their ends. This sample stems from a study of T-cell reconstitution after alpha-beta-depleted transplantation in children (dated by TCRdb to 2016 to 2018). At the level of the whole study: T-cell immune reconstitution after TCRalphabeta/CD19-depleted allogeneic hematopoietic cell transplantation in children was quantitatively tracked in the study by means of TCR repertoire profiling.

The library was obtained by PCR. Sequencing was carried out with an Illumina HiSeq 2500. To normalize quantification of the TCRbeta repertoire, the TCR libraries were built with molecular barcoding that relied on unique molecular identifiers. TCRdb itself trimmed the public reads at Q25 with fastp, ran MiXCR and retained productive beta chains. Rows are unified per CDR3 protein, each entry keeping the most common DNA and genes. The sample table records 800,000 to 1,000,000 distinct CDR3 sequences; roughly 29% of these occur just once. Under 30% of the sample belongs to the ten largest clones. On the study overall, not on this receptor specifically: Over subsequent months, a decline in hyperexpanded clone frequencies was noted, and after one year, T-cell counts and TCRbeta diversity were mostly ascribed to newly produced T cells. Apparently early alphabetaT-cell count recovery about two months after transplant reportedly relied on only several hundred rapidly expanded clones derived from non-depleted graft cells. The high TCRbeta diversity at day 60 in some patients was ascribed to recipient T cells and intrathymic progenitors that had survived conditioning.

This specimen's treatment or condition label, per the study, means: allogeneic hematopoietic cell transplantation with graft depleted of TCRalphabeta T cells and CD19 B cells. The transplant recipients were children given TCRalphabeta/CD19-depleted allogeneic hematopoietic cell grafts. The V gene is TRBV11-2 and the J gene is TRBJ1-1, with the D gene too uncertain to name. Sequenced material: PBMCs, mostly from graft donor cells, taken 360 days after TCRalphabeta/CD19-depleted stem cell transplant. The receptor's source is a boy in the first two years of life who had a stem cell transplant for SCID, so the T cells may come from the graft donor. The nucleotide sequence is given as TGTGCCAGCAGCCCCCGGGTCGATAAGGGCACTGAAGCTTTCTTT. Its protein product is CASSPRVDKGTEAFF.